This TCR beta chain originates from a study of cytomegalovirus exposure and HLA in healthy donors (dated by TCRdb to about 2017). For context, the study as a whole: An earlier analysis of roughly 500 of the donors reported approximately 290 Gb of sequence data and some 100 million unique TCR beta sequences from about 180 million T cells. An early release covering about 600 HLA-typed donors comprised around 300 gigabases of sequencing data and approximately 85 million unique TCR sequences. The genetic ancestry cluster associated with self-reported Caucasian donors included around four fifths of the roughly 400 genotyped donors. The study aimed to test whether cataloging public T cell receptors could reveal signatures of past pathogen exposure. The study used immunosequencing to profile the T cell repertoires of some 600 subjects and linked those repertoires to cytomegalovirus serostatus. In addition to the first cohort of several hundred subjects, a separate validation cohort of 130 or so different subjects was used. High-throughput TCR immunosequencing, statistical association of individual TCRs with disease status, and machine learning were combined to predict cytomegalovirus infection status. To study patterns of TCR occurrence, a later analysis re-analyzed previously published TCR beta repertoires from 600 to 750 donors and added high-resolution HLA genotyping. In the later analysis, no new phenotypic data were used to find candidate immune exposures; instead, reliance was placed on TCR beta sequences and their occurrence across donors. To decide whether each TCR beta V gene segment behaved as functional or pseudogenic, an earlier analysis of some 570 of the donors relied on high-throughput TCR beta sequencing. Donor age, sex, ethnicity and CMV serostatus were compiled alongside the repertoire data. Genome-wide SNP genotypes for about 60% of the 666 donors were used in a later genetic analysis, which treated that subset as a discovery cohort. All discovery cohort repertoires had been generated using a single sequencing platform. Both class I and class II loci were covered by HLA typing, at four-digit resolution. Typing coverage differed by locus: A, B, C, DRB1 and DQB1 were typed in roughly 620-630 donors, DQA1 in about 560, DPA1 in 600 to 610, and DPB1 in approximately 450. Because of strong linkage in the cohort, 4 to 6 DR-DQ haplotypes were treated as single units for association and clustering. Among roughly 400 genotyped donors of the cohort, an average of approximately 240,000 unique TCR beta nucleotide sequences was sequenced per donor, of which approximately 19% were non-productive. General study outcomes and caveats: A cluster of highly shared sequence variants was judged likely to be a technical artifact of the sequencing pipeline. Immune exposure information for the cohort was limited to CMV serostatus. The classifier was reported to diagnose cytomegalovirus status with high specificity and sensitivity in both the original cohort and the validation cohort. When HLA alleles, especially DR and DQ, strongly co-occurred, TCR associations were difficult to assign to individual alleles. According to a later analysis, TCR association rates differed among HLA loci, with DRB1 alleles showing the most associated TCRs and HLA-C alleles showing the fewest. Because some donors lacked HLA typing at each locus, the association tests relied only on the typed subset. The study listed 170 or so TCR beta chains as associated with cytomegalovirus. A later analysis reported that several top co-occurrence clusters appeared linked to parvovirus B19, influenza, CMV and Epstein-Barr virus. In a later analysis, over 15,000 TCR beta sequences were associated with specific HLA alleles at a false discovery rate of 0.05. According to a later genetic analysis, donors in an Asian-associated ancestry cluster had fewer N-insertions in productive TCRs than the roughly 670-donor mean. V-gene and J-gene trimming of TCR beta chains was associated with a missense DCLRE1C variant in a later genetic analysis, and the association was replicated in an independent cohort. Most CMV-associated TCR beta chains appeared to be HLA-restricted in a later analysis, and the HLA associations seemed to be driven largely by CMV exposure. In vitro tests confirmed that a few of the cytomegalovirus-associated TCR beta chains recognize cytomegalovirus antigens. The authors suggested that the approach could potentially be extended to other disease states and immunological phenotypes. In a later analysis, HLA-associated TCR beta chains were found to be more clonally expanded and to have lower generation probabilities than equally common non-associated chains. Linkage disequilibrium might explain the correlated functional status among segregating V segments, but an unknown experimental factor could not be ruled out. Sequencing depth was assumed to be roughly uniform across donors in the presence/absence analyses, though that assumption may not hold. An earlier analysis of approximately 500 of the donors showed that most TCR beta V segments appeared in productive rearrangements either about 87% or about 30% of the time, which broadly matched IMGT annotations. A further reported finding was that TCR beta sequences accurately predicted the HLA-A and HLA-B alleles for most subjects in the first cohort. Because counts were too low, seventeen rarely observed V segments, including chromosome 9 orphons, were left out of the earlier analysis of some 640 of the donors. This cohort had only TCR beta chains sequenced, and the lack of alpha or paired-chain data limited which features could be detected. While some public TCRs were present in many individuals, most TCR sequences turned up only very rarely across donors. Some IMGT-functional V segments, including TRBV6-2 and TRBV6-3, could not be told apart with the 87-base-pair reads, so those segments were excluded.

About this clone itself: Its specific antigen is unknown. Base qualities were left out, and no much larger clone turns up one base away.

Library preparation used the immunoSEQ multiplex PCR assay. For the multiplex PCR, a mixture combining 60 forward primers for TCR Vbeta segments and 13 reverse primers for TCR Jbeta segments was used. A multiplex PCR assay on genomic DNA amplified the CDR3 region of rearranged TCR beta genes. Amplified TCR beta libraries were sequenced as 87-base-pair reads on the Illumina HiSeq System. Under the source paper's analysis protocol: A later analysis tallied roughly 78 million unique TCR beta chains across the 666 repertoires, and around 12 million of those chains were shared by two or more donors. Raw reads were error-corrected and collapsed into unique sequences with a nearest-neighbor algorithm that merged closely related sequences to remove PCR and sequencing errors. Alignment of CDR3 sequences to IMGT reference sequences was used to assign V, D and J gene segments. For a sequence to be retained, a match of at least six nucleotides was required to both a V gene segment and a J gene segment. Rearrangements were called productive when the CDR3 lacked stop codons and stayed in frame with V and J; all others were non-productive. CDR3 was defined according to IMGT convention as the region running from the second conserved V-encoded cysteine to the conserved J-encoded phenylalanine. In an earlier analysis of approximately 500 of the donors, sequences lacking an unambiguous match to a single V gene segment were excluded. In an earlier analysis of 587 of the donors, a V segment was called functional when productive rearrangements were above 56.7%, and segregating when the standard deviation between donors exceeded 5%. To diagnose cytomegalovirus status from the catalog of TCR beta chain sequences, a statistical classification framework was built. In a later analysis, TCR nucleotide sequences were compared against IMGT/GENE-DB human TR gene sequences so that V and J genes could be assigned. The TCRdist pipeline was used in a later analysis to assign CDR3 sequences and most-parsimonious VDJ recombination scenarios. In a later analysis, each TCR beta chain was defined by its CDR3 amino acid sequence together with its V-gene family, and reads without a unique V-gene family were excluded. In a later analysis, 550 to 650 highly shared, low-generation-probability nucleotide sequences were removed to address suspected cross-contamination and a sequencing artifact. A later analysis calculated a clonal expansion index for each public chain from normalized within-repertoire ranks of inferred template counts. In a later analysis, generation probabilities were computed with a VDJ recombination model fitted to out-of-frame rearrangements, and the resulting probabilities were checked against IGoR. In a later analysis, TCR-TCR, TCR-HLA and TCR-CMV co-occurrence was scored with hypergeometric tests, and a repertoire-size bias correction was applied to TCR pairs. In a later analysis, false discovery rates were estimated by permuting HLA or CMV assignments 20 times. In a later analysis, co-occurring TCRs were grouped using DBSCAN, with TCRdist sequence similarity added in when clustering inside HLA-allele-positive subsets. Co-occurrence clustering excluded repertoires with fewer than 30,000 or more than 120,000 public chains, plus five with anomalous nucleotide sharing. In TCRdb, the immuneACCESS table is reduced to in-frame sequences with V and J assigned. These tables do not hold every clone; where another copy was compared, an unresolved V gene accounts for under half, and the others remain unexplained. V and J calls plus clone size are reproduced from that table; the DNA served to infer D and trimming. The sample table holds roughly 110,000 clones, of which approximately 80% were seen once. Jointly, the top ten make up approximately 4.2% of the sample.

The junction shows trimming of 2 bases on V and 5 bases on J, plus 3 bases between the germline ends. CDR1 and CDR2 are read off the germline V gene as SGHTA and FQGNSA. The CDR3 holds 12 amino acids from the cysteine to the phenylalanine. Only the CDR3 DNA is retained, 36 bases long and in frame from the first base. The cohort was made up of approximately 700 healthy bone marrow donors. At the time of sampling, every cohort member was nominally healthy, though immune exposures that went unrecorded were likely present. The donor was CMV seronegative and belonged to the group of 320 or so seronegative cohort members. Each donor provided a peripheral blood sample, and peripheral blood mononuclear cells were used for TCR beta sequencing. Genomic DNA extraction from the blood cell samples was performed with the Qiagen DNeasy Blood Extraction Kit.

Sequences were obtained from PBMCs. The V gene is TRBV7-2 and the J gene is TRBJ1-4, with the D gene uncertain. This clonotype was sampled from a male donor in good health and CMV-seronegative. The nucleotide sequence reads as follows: TGTGCCAGCAGCTTATCGAATGAAAAACTGTTTTTT. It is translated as CASSLSNEKLFF.